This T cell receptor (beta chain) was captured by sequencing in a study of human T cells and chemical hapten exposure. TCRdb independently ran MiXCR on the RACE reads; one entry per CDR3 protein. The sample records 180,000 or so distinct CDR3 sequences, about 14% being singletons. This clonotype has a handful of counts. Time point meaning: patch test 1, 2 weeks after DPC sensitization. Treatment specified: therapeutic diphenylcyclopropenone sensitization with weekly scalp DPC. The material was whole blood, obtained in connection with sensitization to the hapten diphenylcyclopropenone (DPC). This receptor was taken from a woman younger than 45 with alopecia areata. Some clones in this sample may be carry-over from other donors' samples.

In nucleotides, the CDR3 is TGTGCCAGCAGTTCCCGGGACAGGGAAAACATTCAGTACTTC. Translation: CASSSRDRENIQYF. This sequence joins TRBV12-3 or TRBV12-4 and TRBJ2-4, with TRBD1 identical over 9 bases. V lost 4 bases, J lost 5 bases, and 3 bases stayed unmatched. The CDR3 runs 14 residues.